The sequence of this TCR beta chain was determined in a study of post-analysis software for immune sequencing data. Built from TCR beta cDNA, the libraries had unique molecular identifiers in them. One entry per CDR3 protein, called by TCRdb with MiXCR from the PCR reads. This sample yields under 900,000 distinct CDR3 sequences, of which roughly 50% are seen a single time; over 4% belongs to the top ten. Findings of the study overall: TRBV segments more frequent in patients than in controls numbered several and included TRBV5-6, TRBV5-1 and TRBV20-1.

On this clonotype itself: Its matching antigen is unknown.

V lost 6 bases to trimming and J lost 0 bases; unmatched junction nucleotides: 14. Germline loops: CDR1 MNHNS, CDR2 SASEGT. This CDR3 is built from 18 residues. The chain couples TRBV6-1 to TRBJ1-5, with TRBD1 identical over 7 bases. This receptor was taken from a girl between 10 and 17 years old with multiple sclerosis. The sequencing input was blood. The CDR3 sequence is CASRPILDREYSNQPQHF. The CDR3 DNA reads as TGTGCCAGCAGACCAATACTAGACAGGGAGTATAGCAATCAGCCCCAGCATTTT.